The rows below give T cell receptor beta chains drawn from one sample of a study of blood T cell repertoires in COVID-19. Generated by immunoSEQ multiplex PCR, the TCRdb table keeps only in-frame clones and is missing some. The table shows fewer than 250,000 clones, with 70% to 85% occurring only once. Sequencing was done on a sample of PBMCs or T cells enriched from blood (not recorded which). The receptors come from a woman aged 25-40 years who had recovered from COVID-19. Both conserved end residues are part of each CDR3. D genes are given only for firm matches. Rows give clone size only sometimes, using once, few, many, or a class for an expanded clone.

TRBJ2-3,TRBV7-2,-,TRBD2,CASSLALAGGGTQYF
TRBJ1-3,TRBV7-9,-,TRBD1,CASSLAPGQGTGNTIYF
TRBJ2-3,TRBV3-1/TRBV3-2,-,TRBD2,CASSPWTSGGRRTDTQYF
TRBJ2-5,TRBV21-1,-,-,CARLDRAETQYF
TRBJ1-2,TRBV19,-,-,CASSIGAGDGYTF
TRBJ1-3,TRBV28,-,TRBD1,CASSSRGQGSGNTIYF
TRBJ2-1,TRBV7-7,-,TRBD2,CASSPSGGPYNEQFF
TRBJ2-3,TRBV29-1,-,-,CSVRGITGTDTQYF
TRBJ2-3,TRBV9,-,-,CASSPREVTDTQYF
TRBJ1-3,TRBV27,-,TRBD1,CASSFSGQGRNTIYF
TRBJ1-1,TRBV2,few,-,CASSVSGPLSEAFF
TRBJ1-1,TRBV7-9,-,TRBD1,CASSLVQGSTEAFF
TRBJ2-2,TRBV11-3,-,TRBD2,CASSKGLAGGPFGTGELFF
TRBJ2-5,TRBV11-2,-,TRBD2,CASSLRTSGGAKTQYF
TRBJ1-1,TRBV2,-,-,CASKGQGSYTEAFF
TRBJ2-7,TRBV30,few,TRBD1,CAWSLDRGYEQYF
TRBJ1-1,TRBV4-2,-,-,CASSQVGGRKDTEAFF
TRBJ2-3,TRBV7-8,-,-,CASSSGVADTQYF
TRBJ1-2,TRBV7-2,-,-,CASSPVGASPQNYTF
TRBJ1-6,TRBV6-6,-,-,CASSYGQANNSPLHF
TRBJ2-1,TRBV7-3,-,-,CASSFSGFEPYNEQFF
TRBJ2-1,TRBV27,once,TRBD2,CASSTLAEALYNEQFF
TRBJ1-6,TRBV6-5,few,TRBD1,CASSVGQGNSPLHF
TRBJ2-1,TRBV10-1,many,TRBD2,CATPLAGGEEQFF
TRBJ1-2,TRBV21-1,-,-,CASSTGQGGNGYTF
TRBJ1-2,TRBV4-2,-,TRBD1,CASSLEGALGYTF
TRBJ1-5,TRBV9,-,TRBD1,CASSHPRGRSNQPQHF
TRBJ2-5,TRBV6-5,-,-,CASSYRGAETQYF
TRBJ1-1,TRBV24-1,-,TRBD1,CATSDFGTGEAFF
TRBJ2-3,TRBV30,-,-,CAWSVWSGSSTDTQYF
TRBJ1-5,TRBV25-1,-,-,CASSDSGWEPQHF
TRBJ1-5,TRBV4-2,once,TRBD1,CASSQDRDQPQHF
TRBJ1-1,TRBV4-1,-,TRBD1,CASSQFDRDRGLRMNTEAFF
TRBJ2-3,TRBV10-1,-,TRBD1,CASSGRQGGTDTQYF
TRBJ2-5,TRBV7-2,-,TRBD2,CASSPLAEETQYF
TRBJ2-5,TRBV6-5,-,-,CASSYSPGSGGTQYF
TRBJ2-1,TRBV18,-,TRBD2,CASSSTSGGYNEQFF
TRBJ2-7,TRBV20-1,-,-,CSASQGGPEQYF
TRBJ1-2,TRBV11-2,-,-,CASSVDRIGGYTF
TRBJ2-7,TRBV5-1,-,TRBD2,CASSLGVSGGPSEQYF
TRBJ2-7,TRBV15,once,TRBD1,CATSRGGAGGYEQYF
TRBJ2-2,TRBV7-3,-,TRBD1,CASSSQGAVTGELFF
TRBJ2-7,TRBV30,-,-,CAWSVLLEQYF
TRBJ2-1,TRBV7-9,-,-,CASSFRGEYNEQFF
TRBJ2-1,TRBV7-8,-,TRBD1,CASSLATGGGEQFF